The subject of this entry is one T cell receptor beta chain. The data derive from a study of blood T cell repertoires in COVID-19. Background on the study: Italy, Spain and the United States were the sources of the convalescent and acute COVID-19 samples. PBMCs, B-cell-depleted T cells, or T cells were the source of the cDNA or gDNA that made up the material.

V was clipped by 8 bases and J by 5 bases; unmatched bases: 8. The CDR3 covers 13 residues. Germline lookup yields CDR1 SNHLY and CDR2 FYNNEI. Source study methods: Scientists estimated how many nucleated cells there were by amplifying reference gene primers. Using immunoSEQ multiplex PCR, the repertoire was profiled, and TCRdb retains in-frame clones only, with some absent. V and J calls and clone size are as listed in that table; D and trimming were resolved from the DNA. The table includes 90,000 to 100,000 clones, less than 90% detected once. The sample taken for sequencing was peripheral blood. This TCR was recovered from a man between 65 and 85 years old with active or convalescent COVID-19. This chain uses TRBV2 with TRBJ2-5; TRBD1 matches 7 bases. The CDR3 DNA is TGTGCCAGCTTGCAAGGGGGCGCGGAGACCCAGTACTTC. Encoded protein: CASLQGGAETQYF.